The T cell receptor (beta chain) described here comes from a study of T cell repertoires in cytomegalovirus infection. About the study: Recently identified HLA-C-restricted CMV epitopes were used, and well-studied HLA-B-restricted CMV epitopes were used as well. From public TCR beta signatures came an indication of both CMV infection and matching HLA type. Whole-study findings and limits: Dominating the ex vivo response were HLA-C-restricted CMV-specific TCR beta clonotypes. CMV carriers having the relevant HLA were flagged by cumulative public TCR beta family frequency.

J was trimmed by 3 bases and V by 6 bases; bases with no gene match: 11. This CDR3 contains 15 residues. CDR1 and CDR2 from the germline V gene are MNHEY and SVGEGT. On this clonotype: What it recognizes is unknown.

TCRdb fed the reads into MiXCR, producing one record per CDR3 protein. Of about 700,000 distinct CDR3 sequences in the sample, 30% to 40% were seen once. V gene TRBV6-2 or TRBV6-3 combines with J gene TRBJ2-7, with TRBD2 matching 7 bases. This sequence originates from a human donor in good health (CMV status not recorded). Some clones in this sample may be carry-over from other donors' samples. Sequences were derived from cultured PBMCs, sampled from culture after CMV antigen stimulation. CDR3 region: CASRVAGRGIYEQYF. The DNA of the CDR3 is TGTGCCAGCAGGGTAGCGGGCCGGGGAATCTACGAGCAGTACTTC.